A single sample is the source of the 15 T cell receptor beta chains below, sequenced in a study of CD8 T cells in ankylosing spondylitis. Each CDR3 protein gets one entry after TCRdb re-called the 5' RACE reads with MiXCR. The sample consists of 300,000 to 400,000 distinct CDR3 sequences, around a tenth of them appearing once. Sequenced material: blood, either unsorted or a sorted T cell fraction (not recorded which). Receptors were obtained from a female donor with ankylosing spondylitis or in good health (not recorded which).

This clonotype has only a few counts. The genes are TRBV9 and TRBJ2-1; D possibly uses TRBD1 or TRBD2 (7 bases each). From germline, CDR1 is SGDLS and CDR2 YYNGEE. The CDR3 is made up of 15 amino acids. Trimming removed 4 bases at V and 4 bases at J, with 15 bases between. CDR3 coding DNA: TGTGCCAGCAGCCCACGACAGGGAGGGTACAATGAGCAGTTCTTC. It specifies CASSPRQGGYNEQFF.

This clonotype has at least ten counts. DNA of the CDR3: TGTGCCAGCAGCTCCCGCGGGTACCAAGAGACCCAGTACTTC. This sequence encodes CASSSRGYQETQYF. The chain recombines TRBV7-9 with TRBJ2-5, with D possibly matching TRBD2 (5 bases). Germline-derived CDR1 and CDR2 are SEHNR and FQNEAQ (reference sequence). The CDR3 is 14 amino acids. Trimming took off 4 bases at V and 0 bases at J, with 9 bases between the two ends.

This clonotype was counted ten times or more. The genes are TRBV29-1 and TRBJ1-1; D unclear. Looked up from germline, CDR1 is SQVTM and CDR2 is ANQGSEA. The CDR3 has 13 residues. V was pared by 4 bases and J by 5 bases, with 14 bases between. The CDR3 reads CSVAHSGGTEAFF. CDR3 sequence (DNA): TGCAGCGTTGCCCATAGTGGCGGGACTGAAGCTTTCTTT.

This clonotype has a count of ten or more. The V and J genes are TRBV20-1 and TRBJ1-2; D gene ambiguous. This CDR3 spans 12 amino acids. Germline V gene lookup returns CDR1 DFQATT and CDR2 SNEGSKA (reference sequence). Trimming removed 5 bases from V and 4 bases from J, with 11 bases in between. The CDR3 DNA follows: TGCAGTGCTCCCCCTGAGGCCTATGGCTACACCTTC. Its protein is CSAPPEAYGYTF.

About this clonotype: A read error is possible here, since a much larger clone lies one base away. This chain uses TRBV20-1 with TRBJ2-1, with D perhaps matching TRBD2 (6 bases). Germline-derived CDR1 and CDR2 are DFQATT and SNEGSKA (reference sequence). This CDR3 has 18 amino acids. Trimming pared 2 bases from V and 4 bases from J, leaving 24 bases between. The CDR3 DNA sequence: TGCAGTGCTAGAACCGCCACCGGGGGTAGCGGTAGTTACAATGAGCAGTTCTTC. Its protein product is CSARTATGGSGSYNEQFF.

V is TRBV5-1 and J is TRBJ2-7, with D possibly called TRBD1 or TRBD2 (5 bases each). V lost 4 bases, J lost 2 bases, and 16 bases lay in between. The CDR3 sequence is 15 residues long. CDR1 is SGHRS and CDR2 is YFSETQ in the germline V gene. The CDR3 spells CASSAQVSATYEQYF. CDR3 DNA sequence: TGCGCCAGCAGCGCACAGGTTAGCGCCACCTACGAGCAGTACTTC.

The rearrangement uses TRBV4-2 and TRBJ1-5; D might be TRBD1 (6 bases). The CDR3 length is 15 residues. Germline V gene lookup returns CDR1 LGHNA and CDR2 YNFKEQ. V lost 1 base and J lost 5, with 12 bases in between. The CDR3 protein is CASSQGGGEHQPQHF. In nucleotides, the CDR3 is TGTGCCAGCAGCCAAGGAGGGGGGGAGCATCAGCCCCAGCATTTT.

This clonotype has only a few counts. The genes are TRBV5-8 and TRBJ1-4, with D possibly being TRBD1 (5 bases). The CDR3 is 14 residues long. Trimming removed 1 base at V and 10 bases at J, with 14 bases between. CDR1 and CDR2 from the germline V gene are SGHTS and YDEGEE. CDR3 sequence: CASSLIQGRRKLFF. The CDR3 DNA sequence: TGTGCCAGCAGCTTGATCCAGGGACGGAGAAAACTGTTTTTT.

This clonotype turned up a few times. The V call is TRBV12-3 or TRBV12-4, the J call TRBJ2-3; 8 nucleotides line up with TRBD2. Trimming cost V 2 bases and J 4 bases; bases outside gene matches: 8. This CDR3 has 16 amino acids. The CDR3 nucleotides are TGTGCCAGCAGTTTATCGCCCGGGGGGGGTGCAGATACGCAGTATTTT. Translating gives CASSLSPGGGADTQYF.

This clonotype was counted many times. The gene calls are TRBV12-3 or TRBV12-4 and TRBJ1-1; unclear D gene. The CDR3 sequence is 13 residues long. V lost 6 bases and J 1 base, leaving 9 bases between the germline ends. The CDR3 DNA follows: TGTGCCAGCAGCGGTGAGGAGAACACTGAAGCTTTCTTT. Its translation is CASSGEENTEAFF.

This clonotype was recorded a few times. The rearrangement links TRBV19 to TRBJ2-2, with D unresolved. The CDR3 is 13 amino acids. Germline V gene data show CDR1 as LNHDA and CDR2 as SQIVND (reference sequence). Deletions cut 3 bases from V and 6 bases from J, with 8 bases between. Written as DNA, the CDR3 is TGTGCCAGTAGTATCCACGGGTCCGGGGAGCTGTTTTTT. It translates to CASSIHGSGELFF.

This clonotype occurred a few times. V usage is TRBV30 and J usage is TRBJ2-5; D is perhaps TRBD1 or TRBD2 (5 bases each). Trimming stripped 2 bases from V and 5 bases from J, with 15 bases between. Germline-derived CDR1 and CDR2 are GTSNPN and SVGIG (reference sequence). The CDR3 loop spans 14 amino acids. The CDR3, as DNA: TGTGCCTGGAGTCTTCAGGGAGCAGGGGAGACCCAGTACTTC. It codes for CAWSLQGAGETQYF.

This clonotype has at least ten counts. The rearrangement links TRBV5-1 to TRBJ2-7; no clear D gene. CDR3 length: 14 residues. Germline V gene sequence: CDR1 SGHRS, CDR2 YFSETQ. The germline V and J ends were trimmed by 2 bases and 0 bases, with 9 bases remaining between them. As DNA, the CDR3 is TGCGCCAGCAGCTTTGACATCCTCTCCTACGAGCAGTACTTC. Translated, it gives CASSFDILSYEQYF.

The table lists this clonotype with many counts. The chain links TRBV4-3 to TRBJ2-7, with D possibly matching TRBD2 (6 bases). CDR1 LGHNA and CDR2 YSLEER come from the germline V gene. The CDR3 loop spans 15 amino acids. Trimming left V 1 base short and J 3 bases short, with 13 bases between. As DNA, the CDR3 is TGCGCCAGCAGCCAAGCGGTCGACGGGAGCTACGAGCAGTACTTC. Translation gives CASSQAVDGSYEQYF.

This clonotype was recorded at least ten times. This chain's CDR3 is CASSVKGDTQYF. CDR3 DNA: TGTGCCAGCAGCGTAAAAGGGGATACGCAGTATTTT. The J gene is TRBJ2-3, the V gene TRBV9; the D is unclear. The V end was cut by 1 base, the J end by 6 bases, with 6 bases between. From germline, CDR1 is SGDLS and CDR2 YYNGEE. The CDR3 is 12 amino acids.